This T cell receptor (beta chain) derives from a study of T cell clonotyping in hematopoietic cell transplantation. Sequencing was performed with immunoSEQ multiplex PCR; in TCRdb, only in-frame clones are kept and a portion is missing. The sample carries around 17,000 clones, over 65% recorded once. Concerning this clone: What it binds is unknown.

V lost 6 bases, J lost 3 bases, and 11 bases lay in between. CDR1 MNHNY and CDR2 SVGAGI come from the germline V gene (reference sequence). The CDR3 sequence is 13 residues long. General study results and limits: Recipient TCR diversity dropped after transplant; expanded clonotypes rose from day 30 to 180. Cells were unsorted, so CD4 and CD8 contributions were not separated. At the given depth, recipient repertoires were over 97% de novo clonotypes. Higher Inverse Simpson Index values in graft donor and pretransplant recipient predicted broader posttransplant TCR diversity.

The clonotype comes from a male patient in his sixties who had an allogeneic stem cell transplant from a related donor, so the T cells may come from the graft donor. Some clones in this sample may be carry-over from other donors' samples. The chain has TRBV6-6 and TRBJ1-1; D not resolved. This specimen was PBMCs, taken 100 days after allogeneic stem cell transplant. CDR3 loop: CASSKDSDTEAFF. The CDR3, as DNA: TGTGCCAGCAGCAAAGACTCGGACACTGAAGCTTTCTTT.